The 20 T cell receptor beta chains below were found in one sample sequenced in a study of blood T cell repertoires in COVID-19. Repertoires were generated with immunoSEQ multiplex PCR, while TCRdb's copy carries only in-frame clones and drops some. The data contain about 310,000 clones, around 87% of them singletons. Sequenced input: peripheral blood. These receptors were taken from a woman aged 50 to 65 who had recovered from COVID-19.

CDR3 coding DNA: TGCGCCAGCAGCCAAGACTACCCCCCGAATACGCAGTATTTT. Translated: CASSQDYPPNTQYF. The chain couples TRBV4-3 to TRBJ2-3; D is unresolved. Between the trimmed V and J ends, which lost 0 bases and 7 bases, there was a span of 11 bases. Germline values: CDR1 LGHNA, CDR2 YSLEER. The CDR3 covers 14 residues.

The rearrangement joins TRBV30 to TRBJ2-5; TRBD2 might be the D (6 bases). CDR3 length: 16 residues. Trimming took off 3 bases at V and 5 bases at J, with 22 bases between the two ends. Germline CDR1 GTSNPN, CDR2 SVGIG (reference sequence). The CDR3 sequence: CAWRGTVFGGGETQYF. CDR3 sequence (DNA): TGTGCCTGGAGGGGGACGGTTTTTGGCGGAGGGGAGACCCAGTACTTC.

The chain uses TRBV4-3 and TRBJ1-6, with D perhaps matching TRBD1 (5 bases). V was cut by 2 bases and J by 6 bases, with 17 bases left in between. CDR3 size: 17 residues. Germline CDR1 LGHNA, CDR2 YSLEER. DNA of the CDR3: TGCGCCAGCAGCCAACGGCAGGGCGGACTAGCTAATTCACCCCTCCACTTT. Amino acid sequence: CASSQRQGGLANSPLHF.

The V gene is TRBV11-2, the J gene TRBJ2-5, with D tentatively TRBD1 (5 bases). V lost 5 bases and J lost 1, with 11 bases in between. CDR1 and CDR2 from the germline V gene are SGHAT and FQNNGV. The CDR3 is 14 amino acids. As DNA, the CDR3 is TGTGCCAGCAGCCCAGGACAAAGCCAAGAGACCCAGTACTTC. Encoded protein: CASSPGQSQETQYF.

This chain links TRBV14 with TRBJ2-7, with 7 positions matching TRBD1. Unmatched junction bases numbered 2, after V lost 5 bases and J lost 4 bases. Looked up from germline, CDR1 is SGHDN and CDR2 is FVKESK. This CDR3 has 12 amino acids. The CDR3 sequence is CASSATGYEQYF. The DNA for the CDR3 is TGTGCCAGCAGCGCGACAGGGTACGAGCAGTACTTC.

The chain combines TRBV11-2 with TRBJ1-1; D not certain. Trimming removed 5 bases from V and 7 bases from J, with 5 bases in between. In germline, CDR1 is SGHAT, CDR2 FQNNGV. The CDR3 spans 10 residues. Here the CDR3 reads CASSGLEAFF. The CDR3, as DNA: TGTGCCAGCAGCGGGCTTGAAGCTTTCTTT.

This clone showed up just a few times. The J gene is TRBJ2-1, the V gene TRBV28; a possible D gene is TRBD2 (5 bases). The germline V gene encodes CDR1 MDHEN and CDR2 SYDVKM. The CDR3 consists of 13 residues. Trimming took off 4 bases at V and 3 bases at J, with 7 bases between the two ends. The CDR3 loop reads CASSSAGYNEQFF. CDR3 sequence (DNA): TGTGCCAGCAGTTCGGCGGGCTACAATGAGCAGTTCTTC.

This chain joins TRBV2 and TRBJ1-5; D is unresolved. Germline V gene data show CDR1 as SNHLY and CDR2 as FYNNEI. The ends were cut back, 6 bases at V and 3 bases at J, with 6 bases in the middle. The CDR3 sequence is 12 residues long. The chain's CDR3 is CASRAVNQPQHF. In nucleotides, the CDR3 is TGTGCCAGCAGGGCAGTCAATCAGCCCCAGCATTTT.

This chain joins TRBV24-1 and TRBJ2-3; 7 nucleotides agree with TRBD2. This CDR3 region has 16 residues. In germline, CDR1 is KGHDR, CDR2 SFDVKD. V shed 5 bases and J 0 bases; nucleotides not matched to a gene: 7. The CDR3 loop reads CATSVLERGSTDTQYF. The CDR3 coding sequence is TGTGCCACCAGTGTTCTGGAGCGGGGTAGCACAGATACGCAGTATTTT.

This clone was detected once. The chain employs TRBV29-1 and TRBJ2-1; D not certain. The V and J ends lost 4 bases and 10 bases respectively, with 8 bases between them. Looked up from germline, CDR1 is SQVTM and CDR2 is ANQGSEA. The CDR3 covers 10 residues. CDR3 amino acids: CSVVYYEQFF. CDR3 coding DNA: TGCAGCGTTGTTTACTACGAGCAGTTCTTC.

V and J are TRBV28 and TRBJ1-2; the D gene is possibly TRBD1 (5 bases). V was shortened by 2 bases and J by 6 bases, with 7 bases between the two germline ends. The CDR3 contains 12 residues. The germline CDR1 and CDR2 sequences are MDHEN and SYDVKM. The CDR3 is CASSLIGDGYTF. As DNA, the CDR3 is TGTGCCAGCAGTTTAATAGGGGATGGCTACACCTTC.

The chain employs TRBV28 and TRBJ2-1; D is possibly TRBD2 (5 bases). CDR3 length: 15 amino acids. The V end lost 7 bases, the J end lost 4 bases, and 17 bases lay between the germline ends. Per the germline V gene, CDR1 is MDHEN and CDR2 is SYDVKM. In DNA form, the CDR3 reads TGTGCCAGCAACAAGCTAGCTGTCCCTTACAATGAGCAGTTCTTC. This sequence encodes CASNKLAVPYNEQFF.

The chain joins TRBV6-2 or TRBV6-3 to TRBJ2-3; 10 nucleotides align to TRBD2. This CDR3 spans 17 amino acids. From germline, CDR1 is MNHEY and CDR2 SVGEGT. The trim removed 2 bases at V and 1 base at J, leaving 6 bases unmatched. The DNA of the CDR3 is TGTGCCAGCAGTTACAAGCTCGGGACTAGCGGCACAGATACGCAGTATTTT. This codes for CASSYKLGTSGTDTQYF.

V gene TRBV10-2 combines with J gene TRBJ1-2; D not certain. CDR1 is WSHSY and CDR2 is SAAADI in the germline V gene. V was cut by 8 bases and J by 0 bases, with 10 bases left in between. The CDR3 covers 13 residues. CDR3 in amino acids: CASAGEANYGYTF. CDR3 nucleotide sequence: TGCGCCAGCGCCGGTGAAGCTAACTATGGCTACACCTTC.

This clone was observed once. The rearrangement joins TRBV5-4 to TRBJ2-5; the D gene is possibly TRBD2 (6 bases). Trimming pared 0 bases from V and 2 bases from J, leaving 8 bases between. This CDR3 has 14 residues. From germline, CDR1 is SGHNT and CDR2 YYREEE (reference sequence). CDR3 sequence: CASSLAGTQETQYF. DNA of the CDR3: TGTGCCAGCAGCTTGGCAGGGACTCAAGAGACCCAGTACTTC.

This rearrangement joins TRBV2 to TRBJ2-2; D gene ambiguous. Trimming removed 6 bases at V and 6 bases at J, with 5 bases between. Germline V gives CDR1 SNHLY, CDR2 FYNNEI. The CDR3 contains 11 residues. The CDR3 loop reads CASSNSGELFF. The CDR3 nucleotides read TGTGCCAGCAGCAATTCCGGGGAGCTGTTTTTT.

Written as DNA, the CDR3 is TGTGCCAGTAGTATAAGGTACAGGGGGGAAAAACTGTTTTTT. Translation: CASSIRYRGEKLFF. This chain uses TRBV19 with TRBJ1-4, with 8 bases aligning to TRBD1. V lost 2 bases and J lost 8; bases outside the gene matches: 4. Germline V lookup: CDR1 LNHDA, CDR2 SQIVND (reference sequence). The CDR3 spans 14 residues.

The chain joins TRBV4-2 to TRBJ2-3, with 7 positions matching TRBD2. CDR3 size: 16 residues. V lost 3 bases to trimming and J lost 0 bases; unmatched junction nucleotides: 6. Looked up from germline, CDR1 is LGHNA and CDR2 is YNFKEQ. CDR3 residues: CASSHGGRDSTDTQYF. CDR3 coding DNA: TGTGCCAGCAGCCACGGCGGGAGAGACAGCACAGATACGCAGTATTTT.

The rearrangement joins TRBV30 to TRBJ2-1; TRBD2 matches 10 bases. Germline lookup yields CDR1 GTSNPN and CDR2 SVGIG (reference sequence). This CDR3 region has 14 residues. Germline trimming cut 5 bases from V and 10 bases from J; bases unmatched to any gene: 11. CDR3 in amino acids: CAWASGSGYREQFF. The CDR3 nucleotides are TGTGCCTGGGCTAGCGGGAGTGGATATAGAGAGCAGTTCTTC.

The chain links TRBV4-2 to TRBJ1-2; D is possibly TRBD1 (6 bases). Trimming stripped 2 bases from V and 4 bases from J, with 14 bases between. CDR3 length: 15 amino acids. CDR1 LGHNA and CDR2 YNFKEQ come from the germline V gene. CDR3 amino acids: CASSQRGALGYGYTF. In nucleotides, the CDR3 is TGTGCCAGCAGCCAACGGGGGGCATTGGGCTATGGCTACACCTTC.